Listed here is a single TCR beta chain. Its antigen is undetermined. MiXCR, applied by TCRdb to the PCR reads, yields one record per CDR3 protein. The repertoire holds around 460,000 distinct CDR3 sequences, about a fifth seen once, with approximately 0.84% in the top ten. The CDR3 contains 14 residues. Looked up from germline, CDR1 is ENHRY and CDR2 is SYGVKD. Trimming removed 5 bases from V and 5 bases from J; junction bases left unmatched: 6. These data come from a study of molecular identifiers for immune sequencing clone quantification. Study results and caveats: Barcodes shared by identical TCR molecules could lead to underestimated sizes of highly expanded clones.

The material sequenced was naive CD8+ T cells from blood, with Jurkat cell RNA spiked in. The subset was: FACS-sorted CD8+CD4-CCR7+CD45RA+ naive T cells. This clonotype was sampled from a human donor in good health. Some libraries in this study had Jurkat cell RNA spiked in. The V gene is TRBV10-3, the J gene TRBJ2-5, with 9 bases aligning to TRBD1. The CDR3 spells CAISTGGGGETQYF. CDR3 coding DNA: TGTGCCATCAGTACAGGGGGCGGAGGGGAGACCCAGTACTTC.